The clone carrying this T cell receptor beta chain showed up just once. Its antigen is currently unknown. This CDR3 is 15 amino acids long. V was shortened by 0 bases and J by 7 bases, with 15 bases between the two germline ends. The germline gives CDR1 MNHEY, CDR2 SVGAGI. 60 Vbeta and 13 Jbeta primers were used in PCR. Some clones are missing from TCRdb's copy, which holds only in-frame ones; the method was immunoSEQ multiplex PCR. The data hold about 110,000 clones, with 75% to 90% observed a single time. These data are taken from a study of cytomegalovirus exposure and HLA in healthy donors. Across the study: Previous work identified roughly 120 million unique TCR beta sequences from about 200 million T cells. Out of around 360 genotyped donors, around 80% belonged to the Caucasian-associated ancestry cluster. Findings and caveats of the study: Later analysis identified a missense DCLRE1C variant that was linked to TCR beta V- and J-gene trimming.

The chain is built from TRBV6-5 and TRBJ1-1; maybe TRBD1 (6 bases). Sequencing was carried out using PBMCs. The TCR originated in a middle-aged man in good health and CMV-seronegative. The CDR3 region is CASSYSQGRGNEAFF. CDR3 coding DNA: TGTGCCAGCAGTTACTCGCAGGGAAGGGGGAATGAAGCTTTCTTT.